The clone carrying this T cell receptor (beta chain) was found a few times. Its antigen remains unidentified. This entry is derived from a study of T cell repertoires in cytomegalovirus infection. Findings and caveats of the study: Clonotype analysis showed dominance of the ex vivo response by HLA-C-restricted CMV-specific TCR beta clonotypes. Cumulated frequencies of public TCR beta families served to identify carriers of CMV plus the relevant HLA.

A single record per CDR3 protein comes from TCRdb applying MiXCR to the reads. The table lists about 700,000 distinct CDR3 sequences, about 33% of them singletons, with approximately 18% in the top ten. The CDR3 spans 15 residues. With 7 bases removed from V and 2 bases from J, the gap between germline ends came to 12 bases. Germline values: CDR1 MDHEN, CDR2 SYDVKM. This sample comprised cultured PBMCs, obtained from culture after CMV antigen stimulation. The chain links TRBV28 to TRBJ1-6; the D is unclear. The TCR was taken from a human donor in good health (CMV status not recorded). Some clones in this sample may be carry-over from other donors' samples. The CDR3 region is CASNPPRPYNSPLHF. The CDR3 DNA reads TGTGCCAGCAACCCGCCTCGGCCCTATAATTCACCCCTCCACTTT.